The present T cell receptor beta chain was sequenced within a study of beta chain features in type 1 diabetes. Overall study: Examined across all samples were some 110 million sorted cells.

Points from the study as a whole: Cells with high TCR expression could be over-represented when cDNA is sequenced. VDJ junctions from patients with type 1 diabetes contained fewer insertions and more deletions.

A note on this clone: Its antigen is unidentified.

Sort purity for all populations was recorded as exceeding 98%. Investigators reverse transcribed all isolated RNA, so they sequenced expressed TCRB transcripts. Sequenced by immunoSEQ multiplex PCR; TCRdb stores in-frame clones only, minus some. This table has approximately 38,000 clones, around 45% appearing once. V gave up 0 bases and J gave up 3 bases; unmatched junction bases: 1. CDR1 is SGHDN, CDR2 FVKESK, per germline. The CDR3 runs to 14 residues. What was sequenced was central memory CD4+ T cells from blood. The source of this sequence is a woman between 18 and 29 years old in good health. J is TRBJ1-2 and V is TRBV14; 7 bases are a match to TRBD1. The CDR3 bases are TGTGCCAGCAGCCAAGAAACAGGGGACTATGGCTACACCTTC. This translates into CASSQETGDYGYTF.